Sequencing of this T cell receptor beta chain was carried out in a study of cytomegalovirus exposure and HLA in healthy donors. Broader study findings: The majority of TCR sequences were rare, yet some public TCRs appeared in many donors. Later on, an analysis found that several of the most significant clusters appeared to be linked to common viral pathogens, which included parvovirus B19.

PCR was performed using 60 Vbeta and 13 Jbeta primers. Study processing details: Later work found roughly 80 million unique TCR beta chains, with 9.5 million to 14 million shared. Data came from immunoSEQ multiplex PCR; TCRdb stores just in-frame clones and leaves some out. That table gives V, J and clone size, and the DNA gave D and trimming. The sample includes 95,000 to 100,000 clones, about 80% of them seen just once. A note on this clone: Its target is not known.

This CDR3 has 17 amino acids. Germline-derived CDR1 and CDR2 are KGHSH and LQKENI. V shed 5 bases and J shed 2 bases, with 19 bases lying between them. This receptor was identified in a man in his forties in good health and CMV-seronegative. Input material: PBMCs. J is TRBJ1-5 and V is TRBV18, with D tentatively TRBD1 (6 bases). CDR3 loop: CASSSAISRGGNQPQHF. DNA of the CDR3: TGTGCCAGCTCATCCGCAATTTCCAGGGGAGGCAATCAGCCCCAGCATTTT.